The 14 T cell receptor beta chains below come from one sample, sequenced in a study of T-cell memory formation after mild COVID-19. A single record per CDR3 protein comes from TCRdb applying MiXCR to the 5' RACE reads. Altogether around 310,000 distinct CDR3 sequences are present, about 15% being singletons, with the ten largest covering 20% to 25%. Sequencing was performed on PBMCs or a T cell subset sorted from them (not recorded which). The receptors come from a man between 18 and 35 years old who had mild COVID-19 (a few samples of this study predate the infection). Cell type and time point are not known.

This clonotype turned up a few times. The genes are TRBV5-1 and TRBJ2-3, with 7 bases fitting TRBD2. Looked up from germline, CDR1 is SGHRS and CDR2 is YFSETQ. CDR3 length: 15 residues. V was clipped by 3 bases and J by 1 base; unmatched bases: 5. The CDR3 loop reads CASSWAGVGTDTQYF. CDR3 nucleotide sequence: TGCGCCAGCAGCTGGGCGGGGGTCGGCACAGATACGCAGTATTTT. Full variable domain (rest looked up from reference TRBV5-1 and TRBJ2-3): KAGVTQTPRYLIKTRGQQVTLSCSPISGHRSVSWYQQTPGQGLQFLFEYFSETQRNKGNFPGRFSGRQFSNSRSEMNVSTLELGDSALYLCASSWAGVGTDTQYFGPGTRLTVL.

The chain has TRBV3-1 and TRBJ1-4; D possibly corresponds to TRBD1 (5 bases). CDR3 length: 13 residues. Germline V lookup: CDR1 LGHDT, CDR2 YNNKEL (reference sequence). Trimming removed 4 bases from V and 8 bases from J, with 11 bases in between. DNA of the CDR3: TGTGCCAGCAGCCTCAACGGGGGGGAAAAACTGTTTTTT. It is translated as CASSLNGGEKLFF.

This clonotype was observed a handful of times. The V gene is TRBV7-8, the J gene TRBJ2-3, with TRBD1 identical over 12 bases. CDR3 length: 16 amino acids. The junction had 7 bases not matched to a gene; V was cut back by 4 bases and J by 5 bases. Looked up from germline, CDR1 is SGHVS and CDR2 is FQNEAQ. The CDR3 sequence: CASSSGTGGWLDTQYF. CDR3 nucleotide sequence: TGTGCCAGCAGCTCCGGGACAGGGGGCTGGTTAGATACGCAGTATTTT.

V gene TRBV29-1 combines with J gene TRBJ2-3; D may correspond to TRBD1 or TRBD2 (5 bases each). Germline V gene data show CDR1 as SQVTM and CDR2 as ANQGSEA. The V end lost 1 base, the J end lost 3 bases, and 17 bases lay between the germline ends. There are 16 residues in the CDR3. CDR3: CSVEGVPGPRTDTQYF. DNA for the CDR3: TGCAGCGTTGAAGGGGTTCCGGGACCGAGAACAGATACGCAGTATTTT.

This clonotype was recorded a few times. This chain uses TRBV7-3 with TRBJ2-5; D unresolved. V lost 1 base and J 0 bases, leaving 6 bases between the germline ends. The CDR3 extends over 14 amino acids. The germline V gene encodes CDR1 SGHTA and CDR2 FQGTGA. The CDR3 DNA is TGTGCCAGCAGCTTAAGACGGCACCAAGAGACCCAGTACTTC. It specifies CASSLRRHQETQYF.

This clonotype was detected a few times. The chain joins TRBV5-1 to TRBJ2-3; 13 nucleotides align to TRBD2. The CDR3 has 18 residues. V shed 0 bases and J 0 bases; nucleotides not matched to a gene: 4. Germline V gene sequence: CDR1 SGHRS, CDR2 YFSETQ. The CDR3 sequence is CASSLELAGGTSTDTQYF. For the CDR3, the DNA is TGCGCCAGCAGCTTGGAACTAGCGGGGGGGACTAGCACAGATACGCAGTATTTT.

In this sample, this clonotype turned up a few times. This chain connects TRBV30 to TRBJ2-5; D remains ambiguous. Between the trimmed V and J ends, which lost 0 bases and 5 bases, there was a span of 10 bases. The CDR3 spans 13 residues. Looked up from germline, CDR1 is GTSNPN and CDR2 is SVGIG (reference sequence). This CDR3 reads CAWSVRFTETQYF. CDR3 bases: TGTGCCTGGAGTGTACGATTTACGGAGACCCAGTACTTC.

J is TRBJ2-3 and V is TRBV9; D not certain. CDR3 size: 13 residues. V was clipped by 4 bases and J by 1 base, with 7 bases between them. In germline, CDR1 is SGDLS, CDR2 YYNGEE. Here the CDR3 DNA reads TGTGCCAGCAGCTCCCAGGGCACAGATACGCAGTATTTT. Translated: CASSSQGTDTQYF.

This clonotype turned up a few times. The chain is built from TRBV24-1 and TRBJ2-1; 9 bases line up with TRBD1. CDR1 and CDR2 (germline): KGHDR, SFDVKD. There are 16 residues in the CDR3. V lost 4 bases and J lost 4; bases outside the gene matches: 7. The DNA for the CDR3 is TGTGCCACCAGTGAGACCCGGGACAGGGATTACAATGAGCAGTTCTTC. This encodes CATSETRDRDYNEQFF.

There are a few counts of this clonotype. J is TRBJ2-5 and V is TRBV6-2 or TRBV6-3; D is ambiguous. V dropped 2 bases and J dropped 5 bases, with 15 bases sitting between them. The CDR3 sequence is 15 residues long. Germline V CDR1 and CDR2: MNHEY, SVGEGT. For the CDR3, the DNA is TGTGCCAGCAGTTACGACCCGTTGATGAGGGAGACCCAGTACTTC. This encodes CASSYDPLMRETQYF.

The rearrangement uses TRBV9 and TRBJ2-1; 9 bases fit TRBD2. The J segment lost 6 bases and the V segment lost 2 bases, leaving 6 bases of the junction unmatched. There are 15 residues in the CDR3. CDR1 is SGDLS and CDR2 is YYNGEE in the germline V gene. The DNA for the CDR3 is TGTGCCAGCAGCGTCCGGGGACTAGCAAGCAATGAGCAGTTCTTC. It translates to CASSVRGLASNEQFF.

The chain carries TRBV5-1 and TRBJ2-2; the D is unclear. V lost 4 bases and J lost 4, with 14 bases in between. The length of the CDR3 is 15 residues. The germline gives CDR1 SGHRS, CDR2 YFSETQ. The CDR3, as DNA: TGCGCCAGCAGCGATCGCAGGAGTGGCACCGGGGAGCTGTTTTTT. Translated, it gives CASSDRRSGTGELFF.

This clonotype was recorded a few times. DNA for the CDR3: TGTGCCAGCAGCGTCGGCGAGGGGGGTAAACTGTTTTTT. It is translated as CASSVGEGGKLFF. This chain connects TRBV11-2 to TRBJ1-4, with a tentative D call TRBD1 (6 bases). Per the germline V gene, CDR1 is SGHAT and CDR2 is FQNNGV. This CDR3 region has 13 residues. Deletions cut 5 bases from V and 11 bases from J, with 15 bases between.

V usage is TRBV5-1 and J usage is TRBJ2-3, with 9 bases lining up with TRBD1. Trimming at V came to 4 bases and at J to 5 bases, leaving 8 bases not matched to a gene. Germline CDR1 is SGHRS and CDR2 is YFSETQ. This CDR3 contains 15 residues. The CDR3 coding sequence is TGCGCCAGCAGCACCGGGACAGGGTCTTTAGATACGCAGTATTTT. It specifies CASSTGTGSLDTQYF.